This T cell receptor beta chain was identified in a study of blood T cell repertoires in COVID-19. Study overall: Samples representing acute and convalescent COVID-19 were sourced from the United States, Italy and Spain. Sample material is recorded as cDNA or gDNA derived from T cells, B-cell-depleted T cells, or PBMCs.

This CDR3 is built from 13 residues. V was cut by 3 bases and J by 4 bases, with 9 bases left in between. Germline V CDR1 and CDR2: KGHDR, SFDVKD. Using immunoSEQ multiplex PCR, the repertoire was profiled, and TCRdb retains in-frame clones only, with some absent. The sample consists of about 430,000 clones, nearly 90% of them appearing once. Recruits, aged roughly 18 to 95 years, lived in some 25 US areas. The study assigned cohorts using participant-reported clinical history. The genes are TRBV24-1 and TRBJ2-7; perhaps TRBD1 as D (5 bases). The TCR originated in a woman between 18 and 29 years old who had been exposed to COVID-19. Input material: PBMCs or T cells enriched from blood (not recorded which). The CDR3: CATSDPSGYEQYF. CDR3 nucleotides: TGTGCCACCAGTGATCCATCAGGGTACGAGCAGTACTTC.